This T cell receptor (beta chain) was sequenced during a study of shared clonotypes between healthy human individuals. The repertoire was sequenced with immunoSEQ multiplex PCR; TCRdb's copy has only in-frame clones and lacks some. The sample contains approximately 710,000 clones, roughly 91% of which appear only once. Deletions cut 1 base from V and 1 base from J, with 8 bases between. The germline V gene encodes CDR1 GTSNPN and CDR2 SVGIG (reference sequence). The CDR3 is made up of 13 amino acids. Input material: memory CD8+ T cells from PBMCs. Indicated subset: CD45RO+ cells pooled with CCR7-negative TemRA cells. The sequence came from a man between 18 and 35 years old in good health. Some clones in this sample may be carry-over from other donors' samples. The chain recombines TRBV30 with TRBJ2-7; D is unclear. The CDR3 bases are TGTGCCTGGAGTGCCGGAGCGTCCTACGAGCAGTACTTC. Amino acids: CAWSAGASYEQYF.